The TCR beta chain under discussion was sequenced for a study of blood T cell repertoires in COVID-19. Study summary: Sample material is recorded as cDNA or gDNA derived from T cells, B-cell-depleted T cells, or PBMCs.

Data came from immunoSEQ multiplex PCR; TCRdb stores just in-frame clones and leaves some out. The sample holds approximately 120,000 clones; around four fifths are singletons and the top ten take 6%. The CDR3 loop spans 14 amino acids. Per the germline V gene, CDR1 is LGHNA and CDR2 is YNFKEQ. The V end was cut by 4 bases, the J end by 5 bases, with 14 bases between. The receptor comes from a man older than 75 with COVID-19, enrolled during active disease. This chain joins TRBV4-2 and TRBJ1-1, with D possibly being TRBD1 (5 bases). The sequencing input was peripheral blood. The CDR3 region has the DNA TGTGCCAGCAGCCGCAGGGCCTTGGGGACTGAAGCTTTCTTT. Its translation: CASSRRALGTEAFF.